What follows is one T cell receptor beta chain and its context. The data derive from a study of radiation and T cells in renal cell carcinoma. V lost 4 bases and J 5 bases, leaving 21 bases between the germline ends. Germline V gene data show CDR1 as SGHRS and CDR2 as YFSETQ. The CDR3 covers 16 residues. TCRdb's copy holds only in-frame clones and misses some; the assay was immunoSEQ multiplex PCR. This sample has approximately 85,000 clones, with 89% found just once. Stated time point: blood 4 weeks post-SBRT, at nephrectomy. Treatment of the sample: 15 Gy SBRT to primary tumor, nephrectomy 4 weeks later. Nephrectomy followed 15 Gy stereotactic body radiation by 4 weeks.

The chain combines TRBV5-1 with TRBJ2-5, with a possible D match to TRBD1 (5 bases). The source material was blood, sampled from a patient whose treatment included radiotherapy and nephrectomy. The receptor was isolated from a woman aged 70 to 79 with renal cell carcinoma. The DNA of the CDR3 is TGCGCCAGCAGCCAGTATACGATGGGGCGAGTGGAGACCCAGTACTTC. It translates to CASSQYTMGRVETQYF.